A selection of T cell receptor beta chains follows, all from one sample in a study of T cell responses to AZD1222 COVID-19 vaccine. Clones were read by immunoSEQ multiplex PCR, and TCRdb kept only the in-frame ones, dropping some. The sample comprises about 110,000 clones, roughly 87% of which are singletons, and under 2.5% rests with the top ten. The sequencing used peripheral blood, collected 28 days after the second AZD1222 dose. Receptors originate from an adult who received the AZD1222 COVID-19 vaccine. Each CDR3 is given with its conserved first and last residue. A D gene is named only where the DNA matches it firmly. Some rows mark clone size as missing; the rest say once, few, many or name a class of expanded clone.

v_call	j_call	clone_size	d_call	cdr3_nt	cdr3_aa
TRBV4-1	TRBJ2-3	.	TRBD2	TGCGCCAGCAGCCATGCGGGAGGGCCACGCGCACACATAGATACGCAGTATTTT	CASSHAGGPRAHIDTQYF
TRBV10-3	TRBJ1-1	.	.	TGTGCCACCAAGCCGGGACACCTGAACACTGAAGCTTTCTTT	CATKPGHLNTEAFF
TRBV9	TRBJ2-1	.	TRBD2	TGTGCCAGCGACTCAAGCGGGAGTAGTAATGAGCAGTTCTTC	CASDSSGSSNEQFF
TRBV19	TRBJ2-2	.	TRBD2	TGTGCCAGTAGTAGAGGGACTAGCGGGAGCGGCGGGGAGCTGTTTTTT	CASSRGTSGSGGELFF
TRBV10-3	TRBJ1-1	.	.	TGTGCCATCACCCAGAATGGGGTGAACACTGAAGCTTTCTTT	CAITQNGVNTEAFF
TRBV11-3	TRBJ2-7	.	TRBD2	TGTGCCAGCAGCTTAGCGGGAGGTGACTACGAGCAGTACTTC	CASSLAGGDYEQYF
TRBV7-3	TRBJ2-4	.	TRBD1	TGTGCCAGCAGCATCCGGGACAGGACGGCCAAAAACATTCAGTACTTC	CASSIRDRTAKNIQYF
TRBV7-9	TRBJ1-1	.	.	TGTGCCAGCAGCCCCCGACACTGGTTGAACACTGAAGCTTTCTTT	CASSPRHWLNTEAFF
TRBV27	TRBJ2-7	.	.	TGTGCCAGCAGTGACAGGTTTCCCGACGAGCAGTACTTC	CASSDRFPDEQYF
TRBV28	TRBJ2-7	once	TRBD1	TGTGCCAGCAGTTCCTTTGGACAGGGGGCGGGGGAGCAGTACTTC	CASSSFGQGAGEQYF
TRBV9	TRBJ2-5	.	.	TGTGCCAGCAGCTTTAGCATCCAAGAGACCCAGTACTTC	CASSFSIQETQYF
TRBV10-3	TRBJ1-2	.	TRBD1	TGTGCCATCAGTGAGATTGGGACAGGGATAGCTAACTATGGCTACACCTTC	CAISEIGTGIANYGYTF
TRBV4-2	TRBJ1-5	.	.	TGTGCCAGCAGCCAAGAGACACATAGCAATCAGCCCCAGCATTTT	CASSQETHSNQPQHF
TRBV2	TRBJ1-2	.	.	TGTGCCAGCAGTTTCAGGGAAATAACCTATGGCTACACCTTC	CASSFREITYGYTF
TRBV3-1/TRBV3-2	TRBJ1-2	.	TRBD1	TGTGCCAGCAGCCGTTCCGGGACAGGGACCTACACCTTC	CASSRSGTGTYTF
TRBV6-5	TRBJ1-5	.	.	TGTGCCAGCAGTTTGGTCAATCAGCCCCAGCATTTT	CASSLVNQPQHF
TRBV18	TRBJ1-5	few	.	TGTGCCAGCTCACCATCCAGCGTTCAGCCCCAGCATTTT	CASSPSSVQPQHF